This T cell receptor (beta chain) derives from a study of T cell responses to AZD1222 COVID-19 vaccine. Sequenced by immunoSEQ multiplex PCR; TCRdb stores in-frame clones only, minus some. The table records 70,000 or so clones, less than 90% of them present only once. CDR3 size: 13 residues. V lost 2 bases and J lost 8, with 12 bases in between. Germline-derived CDR1 and CDR2 are LNHDA and SQIVND (reference sequence). This TCR derives from an adult who received the AZD1222 COVID-19 vaccine. The sample in question was peripheral blood, obtained 28 days after the second AZD1222 dose. The chain recombines TRBV19 with TRBJ1-1; D perhaps matches TRBD1 (5 bases). The CDR3 DNA follows: TGTGCCAGTAGTATATACCCCAGGGACGAAGCTTTCTTT. Translated, it gives CASSIYPRDEAFF. The variable domain in full, completed from reference TRBV19 and TRBJ1-1, reads DGGITQSPKYLFRKEGQNVTLSCEQNLNHDAMYWYRQDPGQGLRLIYYSQIVNDFQKGDIAEGYSVSREKKESFPLTVTSAQKNPTAFYLCASSIYPRDEAFFGQGTRLTVV.